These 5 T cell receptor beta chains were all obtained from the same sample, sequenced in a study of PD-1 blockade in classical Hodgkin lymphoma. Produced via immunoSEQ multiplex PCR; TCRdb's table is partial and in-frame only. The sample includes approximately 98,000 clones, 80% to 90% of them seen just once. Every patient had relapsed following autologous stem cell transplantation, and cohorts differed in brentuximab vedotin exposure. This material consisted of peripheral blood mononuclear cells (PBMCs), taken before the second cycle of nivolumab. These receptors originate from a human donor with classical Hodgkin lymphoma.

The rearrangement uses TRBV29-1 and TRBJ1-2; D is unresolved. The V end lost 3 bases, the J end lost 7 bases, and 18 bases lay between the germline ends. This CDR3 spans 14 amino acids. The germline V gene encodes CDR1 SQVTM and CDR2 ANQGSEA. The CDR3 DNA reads TGCAGCGTTGAGTGGTATTCGGGGAGTGGTGGCTACACCTTC. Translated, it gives CSVEWYSGSGGYTF.

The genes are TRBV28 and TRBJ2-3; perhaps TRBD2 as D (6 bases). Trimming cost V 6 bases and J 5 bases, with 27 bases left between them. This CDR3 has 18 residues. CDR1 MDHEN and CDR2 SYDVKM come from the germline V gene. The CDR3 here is CASSPIWRGVGTLDTQYF. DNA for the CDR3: TGTGCCAGCAGCCCCATTTGGAGGGGCGTCGGGACTCTAGATACGCAGTATTTT.

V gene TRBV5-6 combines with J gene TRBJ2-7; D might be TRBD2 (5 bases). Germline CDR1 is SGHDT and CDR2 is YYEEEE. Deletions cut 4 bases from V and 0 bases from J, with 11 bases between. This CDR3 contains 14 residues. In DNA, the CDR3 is TGTGCCAGCAGCCCCGGTGGGAGCTCCTACGAGCAGTACTTC. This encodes CASSPGGSSYEQYF. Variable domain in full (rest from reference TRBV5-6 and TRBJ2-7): DAGVTQSPTHLIKTRGQQVTLRCSPKSGHDTVSWYQQALGQGPQFIFQYYEEEERQRGNFPDRFSGHQFPNYSSELNVNALLLGDSALYLCASSPGGSSYEQYFGPGTRLTVT.

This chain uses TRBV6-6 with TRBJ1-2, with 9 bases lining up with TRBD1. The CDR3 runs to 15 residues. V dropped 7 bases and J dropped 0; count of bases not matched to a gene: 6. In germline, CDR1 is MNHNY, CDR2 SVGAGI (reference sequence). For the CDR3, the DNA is TGTGCCAGCACCGGACAGGGGCAAGCTAACTATGGCTACACCTTC. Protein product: CASTGQGQANYGYTF.

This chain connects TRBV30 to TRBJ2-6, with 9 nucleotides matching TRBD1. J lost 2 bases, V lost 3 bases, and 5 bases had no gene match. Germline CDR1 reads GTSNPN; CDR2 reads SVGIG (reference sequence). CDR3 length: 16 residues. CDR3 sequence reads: CAWRQGARTGANVLTF. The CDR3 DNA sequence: TGTGCCTGGAGACAGGGGGCACGGACTGGGGCCAACGTCCTGACTTTC.